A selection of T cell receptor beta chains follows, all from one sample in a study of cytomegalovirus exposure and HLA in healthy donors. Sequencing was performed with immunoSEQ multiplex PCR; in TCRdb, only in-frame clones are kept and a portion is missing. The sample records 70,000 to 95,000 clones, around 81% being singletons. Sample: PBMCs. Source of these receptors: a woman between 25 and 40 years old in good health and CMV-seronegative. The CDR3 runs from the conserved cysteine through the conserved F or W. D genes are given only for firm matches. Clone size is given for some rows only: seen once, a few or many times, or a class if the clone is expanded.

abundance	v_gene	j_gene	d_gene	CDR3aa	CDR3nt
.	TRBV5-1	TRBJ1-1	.	CASSKEVNTEAFF	TGCGCCAGCAGCAAGGAGGTGAACACTGAAGCTTTCTTT
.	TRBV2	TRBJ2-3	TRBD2	CASSQTSDTDTQYF	TGTGCCAGCAGTCAGACTAGCGACACAGATACGCAGTATTTT
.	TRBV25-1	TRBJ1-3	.	CASSDGRGYPGNTIYF	TGTGCCAGCAGTGATGGCCGGGGGTACCCTGGAAACACCATATATTTT
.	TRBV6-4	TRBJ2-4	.	CASSDSRRDENIQYF	TGTGCCAGCAGTGACTCGCGCAGGGATGAAAACATTCAGTACTTC
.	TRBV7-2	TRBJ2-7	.	CASRRSGSVYF	TGTGCCAGCAGGAGGTCGGGTTCCGTGTACTTC
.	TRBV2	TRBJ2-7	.	CASRRGSSYEQYF	TGTGCCAGCAGACGGGGGAGCTCCTACGAGCAGTACTTC
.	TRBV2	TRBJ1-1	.	CASFLDMNTEAFF	TGTGCCAGCTTTCTGGACATGAACACTGAAGCTTTCTTT
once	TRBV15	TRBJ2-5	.	CATSRFPREHSGETQYF	TGTGCCACCAGCAGATTTCCTCGAGAACACTCAGGAGAGACCCAGTACTTC
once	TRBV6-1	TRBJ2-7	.	CASSDVAQRRSYEQYF	TGTGCCAGCAGTGACGTAGCCCAACGCCGCTCCTACGAGCAGTACTTC
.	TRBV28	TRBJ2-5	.	CASSLGAGVFQETQYF	TGTGCCAGCAGTTTAGGGGCAGGGGTATTCCAAGAGACCCAGTACTTC
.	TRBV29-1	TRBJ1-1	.	CSAFPTEAFF	TGCAGCGCCTTCCCCACTGAAGCTTTCTTT
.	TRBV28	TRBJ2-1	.	CASSFGTHPYNEQFF	TGTGCCAGCAGTTTTGGGACACACCCCTACAATGAGCAGTTCTTC
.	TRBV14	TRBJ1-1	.	CASSQILQGEAFF	TGTGCCAGCAGCCAGATACTACAGGGAGAAGCTTTCTTT
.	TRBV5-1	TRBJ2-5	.	CASSLRVEVQETQYF	TGCGCCAGCAGCTTGAGGGTGGAGGTTCAAGAGACCCAGTACTTC
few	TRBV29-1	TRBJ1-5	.	CSVEWGLNDQPQHF	TGCAGCGTTGAGTGGGGCCTAAACGATCAGCCCCAGCATTTT
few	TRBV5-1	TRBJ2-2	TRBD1	CASSGTGNTGELFF	TGCGCCAGCAGCGGGACAGGGAACACCGGGGAGCTGTTTTTT
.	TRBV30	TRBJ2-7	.	CAWSTGAYEQYF	TGTGCCTGGAGTACGGGAGCCTACGAGCAGTACTTC
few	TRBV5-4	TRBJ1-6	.	CASPPLSSSYNSPLHF	TGTGCCAGCCCTCCATTATCGAGCTCCTATAATTCACCCCTCCACTTT
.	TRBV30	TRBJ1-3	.	CAWSGAGWADTIYF	TGTGCCTGGAGTGGTGCAGGGTGGGCGGACACCATATATTTT
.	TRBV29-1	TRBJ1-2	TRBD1	CSAGGQGWNYGYTF	TGCAGCGCTGGAGGACAGGGTTGGAACTATGGCTACACCTTC
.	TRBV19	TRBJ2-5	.	CASRTTGYETQYF	TGTGCCAGTAGGACCACAGGGTACGAGACCCAGTACTTC
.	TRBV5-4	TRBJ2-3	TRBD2	CASSWGPGLGRDTQYF	TGTGCCAGCAGCTGGGGACCGGGACTAGGAAGAGATACGCAGTATTTT
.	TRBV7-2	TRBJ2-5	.	CASSLEAGPETQYF	TGTGCCAGCAGCTTAGAAGCGGGCCCGGAGACCCAGTACTTC
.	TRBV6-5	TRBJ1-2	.	CASSRQVGDNYGYTF	TGTGCCAGCAGCCGACAGGTGGGGGATAACTATGGCTACACCTTC
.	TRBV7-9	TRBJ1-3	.	CASRVSSGNTIYF	TGTGCCAGCAGGGTCAGCTCTGGAAACACCATATATTTT
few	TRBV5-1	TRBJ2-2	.	CASSYNRVTGELFF	TGCGCCAGCAGCTATAACAGGGTCACCGGGGAGCTGTTTTTT
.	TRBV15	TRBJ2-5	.	CATSLPGGNGETQYF	TGTGCCACCAGCCTCCCAGGGGGGAATGGAGAGACCCAGTACTTC